The rows below give T cell receptor beta chains drawn from one sample of a study of identical twins. TCRdb processed the 5' RACE reads anew with MiXCR; each CDR3 protein has one entry. The data show around 250,000 distinct CDR3 sequences, about 8.3% seen once. These data were also filed under a second study, of yellow fever vaccine responses in identical twins.

Sequenced material: CD8+ T cells sorted from blood. These receptors were obtained from a woman aged 18-30 years in good health. CDR3s include the opening cysteine and the closing phenylalanine or tryptophan. The D gene is left open where the match is weak. Rows may omit the clone size; those that give it use once, few, many or a size class.

cdr3_nt	cdr3_aa	d_call	j_call	v_call	clone_size
TGTGCCAGCTCACCACCGGATAGGACAGGGACCTACGAGCAGTACTTC	CASSPPDRTGTYEQYF	TRBD1	TRBJ2-7	TRBV18	-
TGTGCCAGCAGCTCCCTAGCGGGGGACGATACGCAGTATTTT	CASSSLAGDDTQYF	TRBD2	TRBJ2-3	TRBV13	few
TGTGCCAGCAGCTGGGAGGGACAGTACTATGGCTACACCTTC	CASSWEGQYYGYTF	TRBD1	TRBJ1-2	TRBV28	few
TGTGCCAGCAGTTCAAGGGGACAGGGGACCACCGGGGAGCTGTTTTTT	CASSSRGQGTTGELFF	TRBD1	TRBJ2-2	TRBV12-3/TRBV12-4	many
TGTGCCAGCAGTTTGTCCCCGGGCCACACCACAGATACGCAGTATTTT	CASSLSPGHTTDTQYF	-	TRBJ2-3	TRBV27	-
TGTGCCAGCAGTGAGGACAGGGCACCCGGGGAGCTGTTTTTT	CASSEDRAPGELFF	TRBD1	TRBJ2-2	TRBV12-3/TRBV12-4	few
TGTGCCAGCAGTGCTGGGTTTGGCTACACCTTC	CASSAGFGYTF	-	TRBJ1-2	TRBV6-4	few
TGTGCCAGCAGCCAAGGGGGGAGCGATGAGCAGTTCTTC	CASSQGGSDEQFF	-	TRBJ2-1	TRBV7-8	-
TGCGCCAGCAGCTTCGGGGACAGGGTGTACACTGAAGCTTTCTTT	CASSFGDRVYTEAFF	TRBD1	TRBJ1-1	TRBV5-1	few
TGTGCCACCAGCAGGTCAGGTTGGAGCTCCTACAATGAGCAGTTCTTC	CATSRSGWSSYNEQFF	-	TRBJ2-1	TRBV15	-
TGTGCCAGTAGTATAGTTACGGCCGATACGCAGTATTTT	CASSIVTADTQYF	-	TRBJ2-3	TRBV19	-
TGTGCCAGCAGTACTCCCTTAGCGGGACAGGGGCGGGAGACCCAGTACTTC	CASSTPLAGQGRETQYF	TRBD1	TRBJ2-5	TRBV12-3/TRBV12-4	many
TGCAGTGCTAGAGGGAACACCGGGGAGCTGTTTTTT	CSARGNTGELFF	-	TRBJ2-2	TRBV20-1	few
TGTGCCAGCAGTGCCACTAGCGGGAGTTTCTACGAGCAGTACTTC	CASSATSGSFYEQYF	TRBD2	TRBJ2-7	TRBV27	-
TGTGCCAGCAGCCCGACAGGGTCTGAGACCCAGTACTTC	CASSPTGSETQYF	TRBD1	TRBJ2-5	TRBV7-9	many
TGTGCCAGCAGCGAGTGGGGGGCGGACTACAATGAGCAGTTCTTC	CASSEWGADYNEQFF	-	TRBJ2-1	TRBV9	-
TGCGCCAGCAGCCAAGGAACCGGGATAGCCCTTTTTAATGAGCAGTTCTTC	CASSQGTGIALFNEQFF	-	TRBJ2-1	TRBV4-3	-
TGTGCCAGCAGTGCGTCGTGGAGCCCCTGGGGAGATACGCAGTATTTT	CASSASWSPWGDTQYF	-	TRBJ2-3	TRBV25-1	-
TGTGCCAGCAGTCCAGACAGGGGGCCTAACACTGAAGCTTTCTTT	CASSPDRGPNTEAFF	TRBD1	TRBJ1-1	TRBV27	many
TGTGCCACCAGCAATAGGGGGCGGAACACCGGGGAGCTGTTTTTT	CATSNRGRNTGELFF	TRBD1	TRBJ2-2	TRBV15	many
TGTGCCAGCAGCCCCCGGGACAGGGTTGAGCAGTACTTC	CASSPRDRVEQYF	TRBD1	TRBJ2-7	TRBV7-2	few
TGTGCCAGCAGTGTTAGCGGGGGAGAAGATGAGCAGTTCTTC	CASSVSGGEDEQFF	TRBD2	TRBJ2-1	TRBV6-4	few
TGTGCCAGCAGCTTAGAGGCTGGGACTTACTACAATGAGCAGTTCTTC	CASSLEAGTYYNEQFF	-	TRBJ2-1	TRBV11-2	few
TGCAGTGCTAGAGGTTTGGGCACAGATACGCAGTATTTT	CSARGLGTDTQYF	-	TRBJ2-3	TRBV20-1	many
TGCAGTGCTAGAGACCCAGGACAGGACTCTGGAAACACCATATATTTT	CSARDPGQDSGNTIYF	TRBD1	TRBJ1-3	TRBV20-1	many
TGTGCCAGCAGCGTAGTTGGCGGGGGAGACACTGAAGCTTTCTTT	CASSVVGGGDTEAFF	-	TRBJ1-1	TRBV9	-
TGTGCCACCAGCAGAGATCTCGACTCTATTTACAATGAGCAGTTCTTC	CATSRDLDSIYNEQFF	-	TRBJ2-1	TRBV15	many
TGTGCCAGCAGCCAAGTTGCGGGGGCTGCCTACAATGAGCAGTTCTTC	CASSQVAGAAYNEQFF	-	TRBJ2-1	TRBV4-2	few
TGTGCCAGCAGTTATTCCGGACTCAATTCACCCCTCCACTTT	CASSYSGLNSPLHF	-	TRBJ1-6	TRBV27	many
TGTGCCACCAGCAGAGCAGGGACAGGGGGAACTGGGGCCAACGTCCTGACTTTC	CATSRAGTGGTGANVLTF	TRBD1	TRBJ2-6	TRBV15	-
TGCGCCAGCAGCCAAGATCGTCGGGGAGAGACCCAGTACTTC	CASSQDRRGETQYF	-	TRBJ2-5	TRBV4-1	medium-sized
TGTGCCAGCAGTTTGGAGGGGTTATACAATGAGCAGTTCTTC	CASSLEGLYNEQFF	-	TRBJ2-1	TRBV11-3	few
TGTGCCAGCAGCCAAGAGGCCGTCTACGAGCAGTACTTC	CASSQEAVYEQYF	-	TRBJ2-7	TRBV3-1	many
TGTGCCAGCAGCGACCTTACCTCGCAGTATTTT	CASSDLTSQYF	-	TRBJ2-3	TRBV9	few
TGTGCCAGCAGTTCCCTAGCGGGAGGGCCGGAAGAGACCCAGTACTTC	CASSSLAGGPEETQYF	TRBD2	TRBJ2-5	TRBV27	few
TGTGCCAGCAGCTTAGTAACCCGGCAGGGCGACATTCAGTACTTC	CASSLVTRQGDIQYF	-	TRBJ2-4	TRBV7-9	few
TGTGCCAGCAGTAGGGTACTAGGGGAGACCCAGTACTTC	CASSRVLGETQYF	-	TRBJ2-5	TRBV12-3/TRBV12-4	-
TGCGCCAGCAGCCTTACGACGACCGGGACACGAAGCACAGATACGCAGTATTTT	CASSLTTTGTRSTDTQYF	-	TRBJ2-3	TRBV4-1	many
TGTGCCAGCAGCCCAGAAGGGCCCTTAACGTACCAAGAGACCCAGTACTTC	CASSPEGPLTYQETQYF	-	TRBJ2-5	TRBV7-8	few
TGTGCCAGCAGCTCGTCCGGGACAGGGATTGATGAGCAGTTCTTC	CASSSSGTGIDEQFF	TRBD1	TRBJ2-1	TRBV7-3	-
TGTGCTAGTGGTTTGGTGTCGGGGGTAAGGATCTATGGCTACACCTTC	CASGLVSGVRIYGYTF	-	TRBJ1-2	TRBV12-5	-